Given below is one TCR beta chain in context. The sample is drawn from a study of blood T cell repertoires in COVID-19. CDR1 is PRHDT, CDR2 FYEKMQ, per germline (reference sequence). This CDR3 comprises 17 residues. J gave up 3 bases and V 8 bases, and 15 bases lay outside the gene matches. Some clones are missing from TCRdb's copy, which holds only in-frame ones; the method was immunoSEQ multiplex PCR. The repertoire holds 35,000 to 45,000 clones, with 70% to 90% as singletons. V usage is TRBV13 and J usage is TRBJ2-3; 9 positions match TRBD2. This clonotype was obtained from a human donor in a cohort sampled during active COVID-19. The sequenced material came from peripheral blood. The CDR3 DNA sequence: TGTGCCAGCCAGGCGGCTTTCAGCGGGGGGAGAACAGATACGCAGTATTTT. Residues: CASQAAFSGGRTDTQYF.